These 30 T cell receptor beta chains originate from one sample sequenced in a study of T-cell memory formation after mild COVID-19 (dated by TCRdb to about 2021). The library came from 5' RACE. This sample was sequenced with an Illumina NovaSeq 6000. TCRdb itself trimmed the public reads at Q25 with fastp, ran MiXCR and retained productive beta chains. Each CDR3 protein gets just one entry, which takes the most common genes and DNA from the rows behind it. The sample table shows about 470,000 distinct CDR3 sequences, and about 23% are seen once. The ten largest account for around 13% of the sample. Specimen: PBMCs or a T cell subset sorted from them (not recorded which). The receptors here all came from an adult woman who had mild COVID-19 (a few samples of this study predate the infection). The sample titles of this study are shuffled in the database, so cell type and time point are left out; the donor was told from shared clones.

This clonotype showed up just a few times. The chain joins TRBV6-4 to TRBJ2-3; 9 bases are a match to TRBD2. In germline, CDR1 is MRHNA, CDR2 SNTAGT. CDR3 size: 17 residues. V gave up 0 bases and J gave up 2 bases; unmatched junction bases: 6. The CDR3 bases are TGTGCCAGCAGTGACTCGGCTAGCGGGACCTACACAGATACGCAGTATTTT. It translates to CASSDSASGTYTDTQYF.

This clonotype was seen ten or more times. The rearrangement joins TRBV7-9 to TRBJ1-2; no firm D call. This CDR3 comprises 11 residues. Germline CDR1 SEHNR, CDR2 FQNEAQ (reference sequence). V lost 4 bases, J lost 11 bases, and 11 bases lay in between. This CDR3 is CASSSIPVYTF. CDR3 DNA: TGTGCCAGCAGCTCCATACCGGTGTACACCTTC.

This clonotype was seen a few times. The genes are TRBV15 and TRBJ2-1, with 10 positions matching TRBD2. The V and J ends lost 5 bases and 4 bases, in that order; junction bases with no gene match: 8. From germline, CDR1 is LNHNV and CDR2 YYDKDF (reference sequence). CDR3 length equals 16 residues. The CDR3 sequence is CATSLLVAGGYNEQFF. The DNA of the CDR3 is TGTGCCACCAGCCTTCTGGTAGCGGGAGGTTACAATGAGCAGTTCTTC.

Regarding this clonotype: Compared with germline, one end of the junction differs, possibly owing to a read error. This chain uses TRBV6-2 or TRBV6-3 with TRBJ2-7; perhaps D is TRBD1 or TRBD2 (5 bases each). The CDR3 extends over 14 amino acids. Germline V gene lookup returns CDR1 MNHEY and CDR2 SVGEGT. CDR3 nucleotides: TGTGCCAGCTCAGTTCTGCTGCGCAGGGACGAGCAGCACTTC. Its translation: CASSVLLRRDEQHF.

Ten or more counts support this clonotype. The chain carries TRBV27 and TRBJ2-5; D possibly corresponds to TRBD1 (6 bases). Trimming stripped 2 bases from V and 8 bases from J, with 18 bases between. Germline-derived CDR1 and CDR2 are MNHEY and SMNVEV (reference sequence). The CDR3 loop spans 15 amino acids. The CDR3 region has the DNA TGTGCCAGCAGTTTAATACAGGGCCAGGGTGGTACCCAGTACTTC. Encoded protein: CASSLIQGQGGTQYF.

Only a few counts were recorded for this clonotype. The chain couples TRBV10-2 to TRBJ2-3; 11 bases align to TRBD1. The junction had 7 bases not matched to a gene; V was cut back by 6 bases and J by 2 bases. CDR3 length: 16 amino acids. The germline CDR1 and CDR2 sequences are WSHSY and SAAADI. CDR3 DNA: TGCGCCAGCAGGAGGTGGGACAGGGGGGACACAGATACGCAGTATTTT. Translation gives CASRRWDRGDTDTQYF.

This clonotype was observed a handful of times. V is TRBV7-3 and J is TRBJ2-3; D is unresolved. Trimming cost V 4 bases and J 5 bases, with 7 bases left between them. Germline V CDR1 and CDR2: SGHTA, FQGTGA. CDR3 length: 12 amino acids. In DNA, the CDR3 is TGTGCCAGCAGCTCACCAGGAGATACGCAGTATTTT. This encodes CASSSPGDTQYF. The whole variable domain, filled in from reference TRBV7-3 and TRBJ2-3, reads GAGVSQTPSNKVTEKGKYVELRCDPISGHTALYWYRQSLGQGPEFLIYFQGTGAADDSGLPNDRFFAVRPEGSVSTLKIQRTERGDSAVYLCASSSPGDTQYFGPGTRLTVL.

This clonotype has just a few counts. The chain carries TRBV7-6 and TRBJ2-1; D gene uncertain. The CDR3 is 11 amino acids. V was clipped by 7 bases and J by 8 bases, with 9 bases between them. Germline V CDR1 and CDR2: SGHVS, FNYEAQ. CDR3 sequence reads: CASKGWDEQFF. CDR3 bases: TGTGCCAGCAAAGGTTGGGATGAGCAGTTCTTC. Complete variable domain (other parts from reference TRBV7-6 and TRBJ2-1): GAGVSQSPRYKVTKRGQDVALRCDPISGHVSLYWYRQALGQGPEFLTYFNYEAQQDKSGLPNDRFSAERPEGSISTLTIQRTEQRDSAMYRCASKGWDEQFFGPGTRLTVL.

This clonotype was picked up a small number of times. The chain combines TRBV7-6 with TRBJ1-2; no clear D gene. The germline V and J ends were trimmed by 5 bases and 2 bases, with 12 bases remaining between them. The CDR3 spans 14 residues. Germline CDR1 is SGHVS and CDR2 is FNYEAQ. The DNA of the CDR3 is TGTGCCAGCAGCCCCCCCGGAGTGAACTATGGCTACACCTTC. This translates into CASSPPGVNYGYTF.

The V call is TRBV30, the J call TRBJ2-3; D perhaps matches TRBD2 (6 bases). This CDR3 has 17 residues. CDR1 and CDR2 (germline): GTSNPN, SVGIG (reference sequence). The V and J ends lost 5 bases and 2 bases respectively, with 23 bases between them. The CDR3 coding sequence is TGTGCCTGGGAGGAGGGGAAGGTCCGGAGGTACACAGATACGCAGTATTTT. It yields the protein CAWEEGKVRRYTDTQYF.

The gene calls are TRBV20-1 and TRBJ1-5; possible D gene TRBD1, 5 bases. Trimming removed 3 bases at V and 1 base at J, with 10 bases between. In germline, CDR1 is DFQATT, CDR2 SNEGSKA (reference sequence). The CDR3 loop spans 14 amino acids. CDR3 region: CSASSGLSNQPQHF. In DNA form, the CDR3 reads TGCAGTGCTAGTTCGGGACTCAGCAATCAGCCCCAGCATTTT.

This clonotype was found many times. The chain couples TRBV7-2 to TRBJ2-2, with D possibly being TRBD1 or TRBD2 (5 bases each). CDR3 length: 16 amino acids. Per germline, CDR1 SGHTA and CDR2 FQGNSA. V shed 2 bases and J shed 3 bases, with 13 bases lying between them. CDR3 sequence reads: CASSLLRGPHTGELFF. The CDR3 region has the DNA TGTGCCAGCAGCTTATTAAGGGGACCCCACACCGGGGAGCTGTTTTTT.

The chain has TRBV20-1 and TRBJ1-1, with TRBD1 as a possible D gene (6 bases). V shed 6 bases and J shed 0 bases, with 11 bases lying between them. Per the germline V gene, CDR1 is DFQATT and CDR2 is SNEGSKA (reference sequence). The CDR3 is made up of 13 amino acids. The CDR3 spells CSASDRLNTEAFF. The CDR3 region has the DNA TGCAGTGCATCCGACAGGCTGAACACTGAAGCTTTCTTT.

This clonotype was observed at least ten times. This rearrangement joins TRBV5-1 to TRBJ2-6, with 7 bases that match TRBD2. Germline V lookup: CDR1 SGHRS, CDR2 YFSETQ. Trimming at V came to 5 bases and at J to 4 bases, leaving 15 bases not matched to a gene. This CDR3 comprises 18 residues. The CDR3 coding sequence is TGCGCCAGCAGTCCCGGACTAGGAGGCAGTCTGGGGGCCAACGTCCTGACTTTC. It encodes CASSPGLGGSLGANVLTF.

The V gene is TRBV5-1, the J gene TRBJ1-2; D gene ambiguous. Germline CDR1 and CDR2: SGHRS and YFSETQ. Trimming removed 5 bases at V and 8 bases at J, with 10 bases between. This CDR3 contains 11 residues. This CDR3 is CASRVGQGYTF. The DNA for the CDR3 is TGCGCCAGCAGGGTAGGGCAGGGCTACACCTTC. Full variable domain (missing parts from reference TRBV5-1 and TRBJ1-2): KAGVTQTPRYLIKTRGQQVTLSCSPISGHRSVSWYQQTPGQGLQFLFEYFSETQRNKGNFPGRFSGRQFSNSRSEMNVSTLELGDSALYLCASRVGQGYTFGSGTRLTVV.

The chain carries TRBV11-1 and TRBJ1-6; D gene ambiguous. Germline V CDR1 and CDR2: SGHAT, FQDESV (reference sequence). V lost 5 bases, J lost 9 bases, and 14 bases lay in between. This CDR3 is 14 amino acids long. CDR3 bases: TGTGCCAGCAGCCCCGGGAACGGTGGTTCACCCCTCCACTTT. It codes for CASSPGNGGSPLHF.

DNA for the CDR3: TGTGCCAGCAGCCAAGGGGGCCTCTTAGAGATTTTAGGGGAGCAGTACTTC. Protein sequence: CASSQGGLLEILGEQYF. This chain joins TRBV4-2 and TRBJ2-7; D is possibly TRBD1 (5 bases). The CDR3 runs 17 residues. Germline V gene data show CDR1 as LGHNA and CDR2 as YNFKEQ. V was shortened by 1 base and J by 7 bases, with 23 bases between the two germline ends.

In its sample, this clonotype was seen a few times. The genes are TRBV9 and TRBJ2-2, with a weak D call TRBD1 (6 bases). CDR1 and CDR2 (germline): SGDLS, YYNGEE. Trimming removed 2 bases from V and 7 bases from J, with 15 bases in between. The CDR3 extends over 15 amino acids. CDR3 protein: CASSVSTGRHGELFF. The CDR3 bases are TGTGCCAGCAGCGTTTCGACAGGCAGGCACGGGGAGCTGTTTTTT.

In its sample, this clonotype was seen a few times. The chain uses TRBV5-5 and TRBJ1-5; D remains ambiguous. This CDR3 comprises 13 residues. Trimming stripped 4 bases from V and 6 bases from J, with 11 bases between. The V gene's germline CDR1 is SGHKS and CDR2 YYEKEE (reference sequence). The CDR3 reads CASSTIPVQPQHF. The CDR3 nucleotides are TGTGCCAGCAGCACCATCCCAGTTCAGCCCCAGCATTTT.

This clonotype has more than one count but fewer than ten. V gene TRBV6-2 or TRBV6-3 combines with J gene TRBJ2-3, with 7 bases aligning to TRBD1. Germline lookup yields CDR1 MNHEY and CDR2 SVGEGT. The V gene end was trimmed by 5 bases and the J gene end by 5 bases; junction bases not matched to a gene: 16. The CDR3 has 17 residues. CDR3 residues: CASSLIQGESVGDTQYF. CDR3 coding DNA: TGTGCCAGCAGTCTTATCCAGGGGGAAAGTGTAGGAGATACGCAGTATTTT.

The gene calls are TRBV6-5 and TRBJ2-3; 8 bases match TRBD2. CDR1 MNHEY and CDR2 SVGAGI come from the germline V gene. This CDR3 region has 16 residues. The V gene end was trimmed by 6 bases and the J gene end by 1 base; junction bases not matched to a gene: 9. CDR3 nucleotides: TGTGCCAGCAGACCCCCCGTCGGGAGGGGCACAGATACGCAGTATTTT. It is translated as CASRPPVGRGTDTQYF.

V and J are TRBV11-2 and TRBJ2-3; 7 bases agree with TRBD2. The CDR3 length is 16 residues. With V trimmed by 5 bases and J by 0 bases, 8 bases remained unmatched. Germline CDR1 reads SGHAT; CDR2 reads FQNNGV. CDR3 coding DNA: TGTGCCAGCAGCCTAACGACTAGCCCTAGCACAGATACGCAGTATTTT. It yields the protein CASSLTTSPSTDTQYF.

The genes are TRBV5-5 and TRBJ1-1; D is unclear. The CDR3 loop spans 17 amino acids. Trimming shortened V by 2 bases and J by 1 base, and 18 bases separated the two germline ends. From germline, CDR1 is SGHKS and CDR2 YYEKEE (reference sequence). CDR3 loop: CASSFLGLRPQNTEAFF. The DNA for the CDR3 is TGTGCCAGCAGCTTCCTTGGCTTGAGGCCGCAGAACACTGAAGCTTTCTTT. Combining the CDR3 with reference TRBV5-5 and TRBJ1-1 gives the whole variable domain DAGVTQSPTHLIKTRGQQVTLRCSPISGHKSVSWYQQVLGQGPQFIFQYYEKEERGRGNFPDRFSARQFPNYSSELNVNALLLGDSALYLCASSFLGLRPQNTEAFFGQGTRLTVV.

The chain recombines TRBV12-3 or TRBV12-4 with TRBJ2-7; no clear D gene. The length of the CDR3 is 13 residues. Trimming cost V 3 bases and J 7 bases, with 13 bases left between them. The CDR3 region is CASSFSAPREQYF. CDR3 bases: TGTGCCAGCAGTTTCTCAGCTCCGAGGGAGCAGTACTTC.

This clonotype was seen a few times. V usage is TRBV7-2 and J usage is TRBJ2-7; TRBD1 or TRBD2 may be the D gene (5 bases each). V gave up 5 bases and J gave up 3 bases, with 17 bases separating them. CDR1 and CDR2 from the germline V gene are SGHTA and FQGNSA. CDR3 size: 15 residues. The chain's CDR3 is CASSQYGPGRYEQYF. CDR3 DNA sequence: TGTGCCAGCAGCCAATACGGCCCGGGACGCTACGAGCAGTACTTC.

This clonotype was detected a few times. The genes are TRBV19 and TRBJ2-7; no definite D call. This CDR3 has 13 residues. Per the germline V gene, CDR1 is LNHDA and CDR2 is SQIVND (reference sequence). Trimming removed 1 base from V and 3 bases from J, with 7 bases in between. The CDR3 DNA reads TGTGCCAGTAGTATAGGGTTGGGCTACGAGCAGTACTTC. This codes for CASSIGLGYEQYF.

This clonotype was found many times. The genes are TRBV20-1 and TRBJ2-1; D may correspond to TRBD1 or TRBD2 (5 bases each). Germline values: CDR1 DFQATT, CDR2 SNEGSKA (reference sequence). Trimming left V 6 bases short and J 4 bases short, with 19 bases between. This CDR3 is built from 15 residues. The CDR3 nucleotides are TGCAGTGCATTAGGGACCCAAAAGGGATACAATGAGCAGTTCTTC. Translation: CSALGTQKGYNEQFF.

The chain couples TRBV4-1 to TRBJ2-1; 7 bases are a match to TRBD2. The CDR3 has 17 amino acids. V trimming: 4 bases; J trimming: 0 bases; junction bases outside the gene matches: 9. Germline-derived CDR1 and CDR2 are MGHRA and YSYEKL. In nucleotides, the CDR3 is TGCGCCAGCAGCCGAAGCGCGGGGGACTACTCCTACAATGAGCAGTTCTTC. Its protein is CASSRSAGDYSYNEQFF.

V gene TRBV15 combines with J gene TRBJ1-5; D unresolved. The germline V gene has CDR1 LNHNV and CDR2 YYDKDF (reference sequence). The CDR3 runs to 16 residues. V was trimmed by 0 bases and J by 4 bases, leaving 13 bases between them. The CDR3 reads CATSRDGRQTNQPQHF. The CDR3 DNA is TGTGCCACCAGCAGAGACGGTCGGCAGACTAATCAGCCCCAGCATTTT.

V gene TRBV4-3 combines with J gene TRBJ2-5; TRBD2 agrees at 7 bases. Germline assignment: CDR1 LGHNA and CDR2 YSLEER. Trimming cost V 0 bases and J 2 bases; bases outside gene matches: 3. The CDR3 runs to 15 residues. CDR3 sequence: CASSQERLAQETQYF. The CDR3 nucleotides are TGCGCCAGCAGCCAAGAGCGACTAGCTCAAGAGACCCAGTACTTC.